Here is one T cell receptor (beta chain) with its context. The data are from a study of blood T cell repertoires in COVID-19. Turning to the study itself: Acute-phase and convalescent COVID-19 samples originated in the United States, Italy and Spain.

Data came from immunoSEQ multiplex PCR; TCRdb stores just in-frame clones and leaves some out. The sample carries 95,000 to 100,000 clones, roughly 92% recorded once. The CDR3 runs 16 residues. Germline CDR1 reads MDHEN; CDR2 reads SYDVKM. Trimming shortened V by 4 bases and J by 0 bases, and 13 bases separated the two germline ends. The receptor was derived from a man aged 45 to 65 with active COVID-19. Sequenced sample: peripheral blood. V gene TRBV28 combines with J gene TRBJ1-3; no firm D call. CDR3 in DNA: TGTGCCAGCAGTTGGGAAAGGAGGAGCTCTGGAAACACCATATATTTT. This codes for CASSWERRSSGNTIYF.